The 27 T cell receptor beta chains below were found in one sample sequenced in a study of regulatory T cells in long-lasting Graves disease (dated by TCRdb to the early 2020s). The library was made by multiplex PCR. The sequencer listed for this sample is Illumina HiSeq 4000. To build TCR beta libraries, CDR3 regions were amplified by Arm-PCR using iRepertoire HTBI primers. In TCRdb, the public reads were trimmed at Q25 with fastp and aligned with MiXCR, with productive beta chains retained. When rows share a CDR3 protein, they turn into one entry using the most common DNA and genes. This sample is represented by about half a million distinct CDR3 sequences; about 12% of them were singletons. Almost 9% of the sample rests with the top ten. The time point label of this sample denotes: newly diagnosed GD, antithyroid drugs for less than 3 months. For both TCR sequencing and RNA sequencing, RNA was extracted from PBMCs in TRIzol.

These same data were also listed under a study on T cells in Graves' hyperthyroidism and ophthalmopathy.

The sequencing here drew on peripheral blood mononuclear cells (PBMCs), taken at new diagnosis, from a patient treated with antithyroid drugs. The receptors here all came from a young woman with Graves disease. Donor details come from another sample of the same person, matched by shared clones.

This clonotype was seen ten or more times. The rearrangement links TRBV3-1 to TRBJ2-1, with D possibly matching TRBD1 (6 bases). The J call is doubtful: the DNA matches TRBJ2-5 better. Germline V gene lookup returns CDR1 LGHDT and CDR2 YNNKEL (reference sequence). The CDR3 spans 18 residues. The CDR3 reads CASSQDREWTEQQETQYF. In DNA, the CDR3 is TGTGCCAGCAGCCAAGATCGGGAATGGACAGAACAACAAGAGACCCAGTACTTC.

This clonotype was detected ten times or more. The genes are TRBV7-3 and TRBJ2-1; D is unclear. The CDR3 is made up of 13 amino acids. Germline-derived CDR1 and CDR2 are SGHTA and FQGTGA. Trimming left V 4 bases short and J 0 bases short, with 4 bases between. DNA of the CDR3: TGTGCCAGCAGCTCCGGCTCCTACAATGAGCAGTTCTTC. As protein: CASSSGSYNEQFF.

This clonotype was detected only a few times. V is TRBV30 and J is TRBJ2-3; TRBD2 matches at 8 bases. The length of the CDR3 is 16 residues. Unmatched junction bases numbered 7, after V lost 2 bases and J lost 0 bases. Germline V gene data show CDR1 as GTSNPN and CDR2 as SVGIG (reference sequence). Here the CDR3 reads CAWSLATSGSTDTQYF. The CDR3 DNA follows: TGTGCCTGGAGTTTAGCAACTAGCGGAAGCACAGATACGCAGTATTTT.

This clonotype was observed a handful of times. The V call is TRBV3-1, the J call TRBJ2-3, with 13 bases matching TRBD2. This CDR3 has 18 residues. The V gene's germline CDR1 is LGHDT and CDR2 YNNKEL (reference sequence). V lost 3 bases, J lost 7 bases, and 13 bases stayed unmatched. The CDR3 DNA reads as TGTGCCAGCAGCCATAAAAATTCGACTAGCGGGAGGATTCATACGCAGTATTTT. This translates into CASSHKNSTSGRIHTQYF.

This clonotype was picked up many times. The CDR3 region has the DNA TGTGCCAGCAAAGGGCGGGGGCCCCCCCTCTACGAGCAGTACTTC. Encoded protein: CASKGRGPPLYEQYF. The chain joins TRBV28 to TRBJ2-7; the D gene is possibly TRBD2 (7 bases). CDR3 length equals 15 residues. Germline V CDR1 and CDR2: MDHEN, SYDVKM. With 7 bases removed from V and 3 bases from J, the gap between germline ends came to 19 bases.

This clonotype showed up many times. The chain is built from TRBV28 and TRBJ2-7; 9 bases line up with TRBD1. Germline trimming cut 6 bases from V and 5 bases from J; bases unmatched to any gene: 8. Germline lookup yields CDR1 MDHEN and CDR2 SYDVKM. The CDR3 covers 14 residues. DNA of the CDR3: TGTGCCAGCAGACCCGGACAGGGGTTCCACGAGCAGTACTTC. Its protein product is CASRPGQGFHEQYF.

In this sample, this clonotype turned up many times. The V call is TRBV20-1, the J call TRBJ1-1, with D possibly TRBD1 on 5 matching bases. The V end was cut by 6 bases, the J end by 0 bases, with 11 bases between. Germline CDR1 DFQATT, CDR2 SNEGSKA (reference sequence). The CDR3 runs to 13 residues. The CDR3 protein is CSATDSLNTEAFF. The CDR3 coding sequence is TGCAGTGCCACTGACAGCTTGAACACTGAAGCTTTCTTT.

This clonotype was observed at least ten times. The rearrangement uses TRBV11-2 and TRBJ2-3; no clear D. The CDR3 contains 15 residues. Germline V CDR1 and CDR2: SGHAT, FQNNGV. V dropped 5 bases and J dropped 0 bases, with 12 bases sitting between them. In nucleotides, the CDR3 is TGTGCCAGCAGCCCCCGCCCAACCAGCACAGATACGCAGTATTTT. Translating it yields CASSPRPTSTDTQYF.

This clonotype occurred a few times. This chain joins TRBV7-9 and TRBJ1-1; 8 bases are shared with TRBD1. CDR3 length: 15 residues. V was pared by 4 bases and J by 1 base, with 5 bases of the junction left unmatched. Germline V gene sequence: CDR1 SEHNR, CDR2 FQNEAQ (reference sequence). The CDR3 reads CASSYTDRGNTEAFF. CDR3 nucleotides: TGTGCCAGCAGCTACACCGACAGGGGGAACACTGAAGCTTTCTTT.

This clonotype was observed many times. The chain is built from TRBV7-2 and TRBJ1-1; 7 bases align to TRBD1. Germline CDR1 reads SGHTA; CDR2 reads FQGNSA. This CDR3 comprises 11 residues. The J segment lost 6 bases and the V segment lost 5 bases, leaving 0 bases of the junction unmatched. CDR3 protein: CASSTGAEAFF. CDR3 sequence (DNA): TGTGCCAGCAGCACAGGGGCTGAAGCTTTCTTT.

This chain links TRBV14 with TRBJ1-4, with D uncertain. The CDR3 totals 14 residues. Germline V CDR1 and CDR2: SGHDN, FVKESK. Trimming shortened V by 4 bases and J by 6 bases, and 12 bases separated the two germline ends. In nucleotides, the CDR3 is TGTGCCAGCAGCCGGGTCAAATGGGATGAAAAACTGTTTTTT. This encodes CASSRVKWDEKLFF.

This clonotype has ten or more counts. The CDR3 DNA follows: TGTGCCAGCTCACCGGGTTTAGCTGGGGCCAACGTCCTGACTTTC. Protein sequence: CASSPGLAGANVLTF. V is TRBV18 and J is TRBJ2-6, with D uncertain. The CDR3 has 15 residues. Germline loops: CDR1 KGHSH, CDR2 LQKENI. The ends were cut back, 3 bases at V and 2 bases at J, with 8 bases in the middle.

In its sample, this clonotype was seen many times. The chain is built from TRBV19 and TRBJ2-6, with D tentatively TRBD1 (6 bases). Germline CDR1 LNHDA, CDR2 SQIVND (reference sequence). This CDR3 comprises 15 residues. The V gene lost 4 bases and the J gene lost 4 bases, with 11 bases spanning the gap. For the CDR3, the DNA is TGTGCCAGTAGTAAGGGGGAGACAGGGGCCAACGTCCTGACTTTC. Amino acids: CASSKGETGANVLTF.

This chain connects TRBV28 to TRBJ1-3; 11 bases agree with TRBD1. Unmatched junction bases numbered 8, after V lost 5 bases and J lost 2 bases. The germline CDR1 and CDR2 sequences are MDHEN and SYDVKM. The CDR3 contains 17 residues. CDR3 loop: CASSKRTGGLPGNTIYF. The CDR3 nucleotides read TGTGCCAGCAGTAAACGGACAGGGGGCCTGCCTGGAAACACCATATATTTT.

The rearrangement joins TRBV20-1 to TRBJ2-2; weak D call: TRBD2 (6 bases). V was trimmed by 1 base and J by 2 bases, leaving 17 bases between them. Germline CDR1 is DFQATT and CDR2 is SNEGSKA (reference sequence). The CDR3 is 17 residues long. The CDR3: CSARVLQPGLNTGELFF. CDR3 in DNA: TGCAGTGCTAGAGTCCTACAACCGGGACTTAACACCGGGGAGCTGTTTTTT.

The CDR3 DNA sequence: TGCAGCGCAGGAGGGCTCGAGACCCAGTACTTC. It translates to CSAGGLETQYF. The genes are TRBV29-1 and TRBJ2-5, with D possibly being TRBD2 (6 bases). V was cut by 7 bases and J by 5 bases, with 11 bases left in between. This CDR3 is 11 amino acids long. From germline, CDR1 is SQVTM and CDR2 ANQGSEA. Combining the CDR3 with reference TRBV29-1 and TRBJ2-5 gives the whole variable domain SAVISQKPSRDICQRGTSLTIQCQVDSQVTMMFWYRQQPGQSLTLIATANQGSEATYESGFVIDKFPISRPNLTFSTLTVSNMSPEDSSIYLCSAGGLETQYFGPGTRLLVL.

This clonotype has only a few counts. The genes are TRBV30 and TRBJ1-5, with TRBD1 as a possible D gene (6 bases). The CDR3 spans 14 residues. The V end lost 0 bases, the J end lost 6 bases, and 12 bases lay between the germline ends. Germline assignment: CDR1 GTSNPN and CDR2 SVGIG (reference sequence). CDR3 residues: CAWSVLGRGQPQHF. The DNA of the CDR3 is TGTGCCTGGAGTGTACTGGGCAGGGGTCAGCCCCAGCATTTT.

This clonotype was counted many times. This chain connects TRBV7-2 to TRBJ2-1; 11 nucleotides align to TRBD2. The germline V gene has CDR1 SGHTA and CDR2 FQGNSA. This CDR3 comprises 18 residues. Germline trimming cut 2 bases from V and 4 bases from J; bases unmatched to any gene: 10. For the CDR3, the DNA is TGTGCCAGCAGCTTACTCTCAGGCCTAGCGGGAGGATACAATGAGCAGTTCTTC. Protein: CASSLLSGLAGGYNEQFF.

This clonotype was seen many times. For the CDR3, the DNA is TGTGCCAGCAGCGGACCTCATGACCTAACGACACGCACAGATACGCAGTATTTT. Amino acids: CASSGPHDLTTRTDTQYF. The chain couples TRBV12-3 or TRBV12-4 to TRBJ2-3; no reliable D call. The CDR3 has 18 residues. V was clipped by 6 bases and J by 1 base, with 23 bases between them.

This chain joins TRBV7-8 and TRBJ2-2; TRBD2 matches at 7 bases. From germline, CDR1 is SGHVS and CDR2 FQNEAQ. V shed 1 base and J 5 bases; nucleotides not matched to a gene: 13. The CDR3 spans 18 residues. The CDR3 spells CASSLVVGAGAWTGELFF. The DNA of the CDR3 is TGTGCCAGCAGCTTAGTGGTCGGGGCGGGAGCTTGGACCGGGGAGCTGTTTTTT. Drawing the rest from reference TRBV7-8 and TRBJ2-2, the complete variable domain is GAGVSQSPRYKVAKRGQDVALRCDPISGHVSLFWYQQALGQGPEFLTYFQNEAQLDKSGLPSDRFFAERPEGSVSTLKIQRTQQEDSAVYLCASSLVVGAGAWTGELFFGEGSRLTVL.

This clonotype was counted at least ten times. The chain links TRBV20-1 to TRBJ1-2; TRBD1 might be the D (6 bases). Germline CDR1 DFQATT, CDR2 SNEGSKA (reference sequence). Between the trimmed V and J ends, which lost 0 bases and 4 bases, there was a span of 9 bases. CDR3 size: 13 residues. The CDR3 is CSARDRGTYGYTF. The CDR3 DNA is TGCAGTGCTAGAGATAGGGGGACCTATGGCTACACCTTC.

The CDR3 spells CSARPPGQSLNTGELFF. Here the CDR3 DNA reads TGCAGTGCTAGACCCCCGGGTCAGTCCTTGAACACCGGGGAGCTGTTTTTT. The chain has TRBV20-1 and TRBJ2-2; D is ambiguous. This CDR3 is 17 amino acids long. Germline-derived CDR1 and CDR2 are DFQATT and SNEGSKA (reference sequence). The V and J ends lost 2 bases and 1 base respectively, with 17 bases between them.

This clonotype was recorded a few times. V usage is TRBV5-7 and J usage is TRBJ1-1; a possible D gene is TRBD1 (5 bases). TRBV5-7 is labeled an ORF, and its function is uncertain. V was pared by 4 bases and J by 8 bases, with 18 bases between. This CDR3 spans 14 amino acids. CDR3: CASSIRMGPAEAFF. CDR3 nucleotides: TGTGCCAGCAGCATCCGGATGGGGCCGGCAGAAGCTTTCTTT.

The chain carries TRBV28 and TRBJ1-2; 7 nucleotides line up with TRBD1. This CDR3 region has 14 residues. Unmatched junction bases numbered 7, after V lost 5 bases and J lost 4 bases. The germline V gene has CDR1 MDHEN and CDR2 SYDVKM. CDR3 protein: CASSRLGQSYGYTF. CDR3 sequence (DNA): TGTGCCAGCAGTCGCCTGGGACAGTCCTATGGCTACACCTTC.

This clonotype was detected ten times or more. The chain joins TRBV2 to TRBJ2-7; 9 bases map to TRBD1. CDR1 and CDR2 from the germline V gene are SNHLY and FYNNEI. J was trimmed by 6 bases and V by 5 bases; bases with no gene match: 8. This CDR3 region has 14 residues. CDR3 region: CASSTHRGRSEQYF. In DNA form, the CDR3 reads TGTGCCAGCAGTACCCACAGGGGGCGGTCCGAGCAGTACTTC.

This clonotype was seen at least ten times. The chain uses TRBV9 and TRBJ2-7; 16 bases fit TRBD2. The CDR3 is 18 residues long. Germline loops: CDR1 SGDLS, CDR2 YYNGEE. V shed 0 bases and J 4 bases; nucleotides not matched to a gene: 7. The CDR3 protein is CASSVEGTSGRAGYEQYF. Written as DNA, the CDR3 is TGTGCCAGCAGCGTAGAGGGGACTAGCGGGAGGGCCGGGTACGAGCAGTACTTC.

Only a few counts were recorded for this clonotype. The chain couples TRBV30 to TRBJ2-7, with TRBD2 identical over 9 bases. Germline values: CDR1 GTSNPN, CDR2 SVGIG (reference sequence). The V segment lost 4 bases and the J segment 1 base; nucleotides outside the gene matches: 5. CDR3 length: 14 residues. The CDR3 is CAWKSGRPSYEQYF. In nucleotides, the CDR3 is TGTGCCTGGAAAAGCGGGAGGCCGTCCTACGAGCAGTACTTC.